One and the same sample provided the 4 T cell receptor beta chains below, sequenced in a study of graft-versus-host responses after intestinal transplantation. The table came from immunoSEQ multiplex PCR; TCRdb's copy has only in-frame clones and leaves some out. The data hold approximately 82,000 clones, with about 93% observed a single time. These receptors have no known antigen. Here the sequenced sample was unstimulated CD8+ T cells sorted from spleen or lymph node cells, taken before transplant. Every receptor here comes from a human donor who was the organ donor for an intestinal transplant.

This chain connects TRBV29-1 to TRBJ2-3, with D uncertain. V dropped 4 bases and J dropped 5 bases, with 10 bases sitting between them. The CDR3 extends over 12 amino acids. Germline V gene lookup returns CDR1 SQVTM and CDR2 ANQGSEA. CDR3 in DNA: TGCAGCGTTGCCAGCGCAAGAGATACGCAGTATTTT. Translation: CSVASARDTQYF.

This sequence joins TRBV5-6 and TRBJ2-2; D is undetermined. CDR1 is SGHDT and CDR2 is YYEEEE in the germline V gene. This CDR3 region has 15 residues. V gave up 2 bases and J gave up 3 bases, with 11 bases separating them. The CDR3 nucleotides are TGTGCCAGCAGCTTCGGGTTCGTGGACACCGGGGAGCTGTTTTTT. This encodes CASSFGFVDTGELFF.

This chain uses TRBV27 with TRBJ1-6, with D possibly being TRBD1 (6 bases). The CDR3 has 15 residues. Germline CDR1 reads MNHEY; CDR2 reads SMNVEV (reference sequence). V lost 8 bases to trimming and J lost 8 bases, with 19 bases between them. CDR3 in amino acids: CASCLSGQRYSPLHF. The CDR3 nucleotides read TGTGCCAGCTGCCTCAGTGGACAGAGGTATTCACCCCTCCACTTT.

The chain recombines TRBV6-5 with TRBJ1-5, with D possibly matching TRBD1 (6 bases). CDR3 length: 13 amino acids. Germline V gene sequence: CDR1 MNHEY, CDR2 SVGAGI. V was pared by 6 bases and J by 2 bases, with 8 bases between. The CDR3 DNA is TGTGCCAGCAGCTGGGGGCGCAATCAGCCCCAGCATTTT. It translates to CASSWGRNQPQHF.